This T cell receptor beta chain was captured in a study of T cell changes during pregnancy in multiple sclerosis. CDR1 is SGDLS, CDR2 YYNGEE, per germline. This CDR3 is built from 15 residues. Trimming took off 2 bases at V and 0 bases at J, with 11 bases between the two ends. Only in-frame clones appear in the TCRdb table, and some are missing; sequencing was by immunoSEQ multiplex PCR. The data show 75,000 to 80,000 clones, around 89% seen once. This TCR was recovered from a female donor with multiple sclerosis, enrolled in a pregnancy study. Sample: peripheral blood, taken before pregnancy. V and J are TRBV9 and TRBJ2-5, with D perhaps matching TRBD2 (5 bases). CDR3 DNA sequence: TGTGCCAGCAGCGTCAAGAGAGGGTACCAAGAGACCCAGTACTTC. This translates into CASSVKRGYQETQYF.